This T cell receptor beta chain derives from a study of blood T cell repertoires in COVID-19. Data came from immunoSEQ multiplex PCR; TCRdb stores just in-frame clones and leaves some out. The table includes 150,000 to 200,000 clones, more than 60% detected once. Germline CDR1 LGHNA, CDR2 YSLEER. The CDR3 is 15 residues long. Trimming removed 0 bases from V and 5 bases from J, with 13 bases in between. The source material was peripheral blood. The rearrangement joins TRBV4-3 to TRBJ2-5, with TRBD2 as a possible D gene (5 bases). The source of this sequence is a man aged 55 to 69 with acute or convalescent COVID-19. The CDR3 DNA reads TGCGCCAGCAGCCAAGAAACTAGTGGATTGGAGACCCAGTACTTC. Its translation is CASSQETSGLETQYF.